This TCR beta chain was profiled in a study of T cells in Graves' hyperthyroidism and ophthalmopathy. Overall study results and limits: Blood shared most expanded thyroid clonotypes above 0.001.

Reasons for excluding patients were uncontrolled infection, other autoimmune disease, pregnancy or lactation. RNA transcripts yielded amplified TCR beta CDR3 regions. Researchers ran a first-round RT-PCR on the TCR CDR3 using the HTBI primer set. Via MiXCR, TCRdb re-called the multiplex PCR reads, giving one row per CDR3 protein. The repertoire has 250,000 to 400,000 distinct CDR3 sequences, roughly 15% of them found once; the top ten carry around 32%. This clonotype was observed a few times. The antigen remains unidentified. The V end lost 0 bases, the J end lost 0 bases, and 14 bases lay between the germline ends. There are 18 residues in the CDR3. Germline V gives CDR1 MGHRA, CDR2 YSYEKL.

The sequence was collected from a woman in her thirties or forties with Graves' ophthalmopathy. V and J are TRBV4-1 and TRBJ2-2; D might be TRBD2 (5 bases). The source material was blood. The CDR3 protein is CASSQEWERPSNTGELFF. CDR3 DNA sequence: TGCGCCAGCAGCCAAGAATGGGAGCGGCCTTCGAACACCGGGGAGCTGTTTTTT.